This T cell receptor (beta chain) emerged from a study of blood T cells in healthy people across ages. Study results and limitations: Researchers said unsorted PBMCs prevented a conclusive naive versus antigen-experienced comparison.

This clonotype was picked up a small number of times. Its antigen remains unknown. At one boundary the junction diverges from the germline segment, which might be a read error. For the second PCR, which ran for 7 to 11 cycles, a sample-barcoded 5' primer and a J-beta primer mix were used. With 12 random nucleotides, a template-switch adaptor tagged each individual cDNA molecule. TCRdb used MiXCR to reprocess the 5' RACE reads, holding one entry per CDR3 protein. There are approximately 780,000 distinct CDR3 sequences in the sample; under 30% occur only once, and 2.5% to 3.5% lies in the top ten. The CDR3 covers 17 residues. CDR1 and CDR2 from the germline V gene are SGHKS and YYEKEE (reference sequence). This same sample was also taken into another study, of T cells of mothers and their children. That work states: The donors comprised six children and their three healthy Caucasian mothers. Barcodes for each sample and 2-4 random nucleotides were added by the M1S primer used in the second PCR.

V and J are TRBV5-5 and TRBJ1-5; D possibly corresponds to TRBD1 (5 bases). This sequence originates from a boy younger than 18 in good health. Sequencing used blood. This chain's CDR3 is CASSFGRDQPSNQPQHF. CDR3 DNA sequence: TGTGCCAGCAGCTTTGGCAGGGACCAACCTAGCAATCAGCCCCAACATTTT.